The clone carrying this T cell receptor (beta chain) was seen a single time. Its cognate antigen is unknown. This specimen belongs to a study of cytomegalovirus exposure and HLA in healthy donors. J lost 1 base, V lost 4 bases, and 6 bases had no gene match. CDR3 length equals 16 residues. The V gene's germline CDR1 is SEHNR and CDR2 FQNEAQ (reference sequence). The study's findings and limits: CMV serostatus alone was available as immune exposure information. It was about 150 TCR beta chains that were listed as cytomegalovirus-associated.

60 Vbeta and 13 Jbeta primers were used in PCR. Assay: immunoSEQ multiplex PCR; the TCRdb copy retains only in-frame clones and omits some. The sample has fewer than 200,000 clones, roughly 80% seen once; the top ten hold roughly 9.7%. The sample was PBMCs. The TCR was taken from a man aged 18 to 29 in good health and CMV-seropositive. V is TRBV7-9 and J is TRBJ1-1; TRBD1 matches 10 bases. In nucleotides, the CDR3 is TGTGCCAGCAGCTCTGGGACAGGGGTTGCGAACACTGAAGCTTTCTTT. Its translation is CASSSGTGVANTEAFF.